This T cell receptor (beta chain) was captured in a study of control samples from healthy donors and cancer patients. The CDR3 loop spans 12 amino acids. CDR1 SGHRS and CDR2 YFSETQ come from the germline V gene. With 5 bases removed from V and 6 bases from J, the gap between germline ends came to 11 bases. Here immunoSEQ multiplex PCR was the method, and the copy in TCRdb shows in-frame clones only, minus some. Here the sample spans about 110,000 clones, approximately 90% being singletons. The source of this sequence is a woman between 45 and 60 years old in good health. Sequenced input: blood. The chain combines TRBV5-1 with TRBJ1-1, with D tentatively TRBD1 (5 bases). CDR3 bases: TGCGCCAGCAGAAATCAAGGGGCTGAAGCTTTCTTT. Encoded protein: CASRNQGAEAFF.